The T cell receptor beta chain described here comes from a study of T-cell reconstitution after alpha-beta-depleted transplantation in children. Unique molecular identifiers were incorporated when the TCRbeta library was constructed. TCRdb used MiXCR to reprocess the PCR reads, holding one entry per CDR3 protein. The table shows 300,000 or so distinct CDR3 sequences, with 9.9% occurring only once. This CDR3 region has 15 residues. V lost 0 bases to trimming and J lost 2 bases, with 11 bases between them. The germline V gene encodes CDR1 MGHRA and CDR2 YSYEKL. This clonotype was counted between two and nine times.

The sequencing here drew on PBMCs from the stem cell graft donor, taken from the stem cell graft. This rearrangement joins TRBV4-1 to TRBJ2-7, with D possibly matching TRBD2 (6 bases). The source of this sequence is a human donor who donated a stem cell graft to a child with SCID. This CDR3 reads CASSQDIGGAYEQYF. As DNA, the CDR3 is TGCGCCAGCAGCCAAGATATAGGAGGGGCCTACGAGCAGTACTTC.